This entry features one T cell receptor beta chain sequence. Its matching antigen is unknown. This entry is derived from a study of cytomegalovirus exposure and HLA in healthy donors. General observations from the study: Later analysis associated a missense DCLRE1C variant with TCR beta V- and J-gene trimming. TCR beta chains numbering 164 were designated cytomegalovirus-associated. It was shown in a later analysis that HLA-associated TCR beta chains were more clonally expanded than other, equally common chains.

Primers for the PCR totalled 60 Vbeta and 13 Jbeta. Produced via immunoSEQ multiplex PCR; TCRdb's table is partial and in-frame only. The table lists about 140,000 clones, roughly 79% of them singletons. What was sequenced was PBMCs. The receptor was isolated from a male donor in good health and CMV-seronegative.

The CDR3 DNA reads as TGTGCCAGCAGCTTGGTTAATCCAGCCCGGGATGAAAAACTGTTTTTT. Amino acid sequence: CASSLVNPARDEKLFF. The genes are TRBV5-6 and TRBJ1-4; D is uncertain. The CDR3 runs to 16 residues. Germline V CDR1 and CDR2: SGHDT, YYEEEE. The V end lost 0 bases, the J end lost 6 bases, and 15 bases lay between the germline ends.